The clone carrying this T cell receptor beta chain appeared once. The data were obtained in a study of cytomegalovirus exposure and HLA in healthy donors. Study-wide background: A data release that came early held some 79 million unique TCRs from HLA-typed donors.

The primer mix had 60 Vbeta and 13 Jbeta primers. Assay: immunoSEQ multiplex PCR; the TCRdb copy retains only in-frame clones and omits some. The sample includes around 160,000 clones, roughly 79% of them seen just once. Germline trimming cut 4 bases from V and 0 bases from J; bases unmatched to any gene: 11. In germline, CDR1 is SGHNT, CDR2 YYREEE (reference sequence). The CDR3 extends over 19 amino acids. The specimen was PBMCs. V usage is TRBV5-4 and J usage is TRBJ2-3, with 13 nucleotides matching TRBD2. This receptor was obtained from a woman between 40 and 50 years old in good health and CMV-seronegative. Here the CDR3 reads CASSRGGLAGSLSTDTQYF. CDR3 bases: TGTGCCAGCAGCCGAGGGGGACTAGCGGGAAGCCTTAGCACAGATACGCAGTATTTT.